This TCR beta chain was profiled in a study of cytomegalovirus exposure and HLA in healthy donors. This clone was counted only a few times. Both 60 Vbeta primers and 13 Jbeta primers went into the PCR. Authors' methods: Around 9.9 million shared chains were among the roughly 80 million unique TCR beta chains that a later analysis counted. The data were produced by immunoSEQ multiplex PCR, yet TCRdb's version contains in-frame clones alone and is incomplete. Clone size and V and J calls were adopted from that table, with D and trimming inferred from the DNA. This repertoire shows around 190,000 clones, 60% to 80% found once; its top ten account for approximately 2.5%. Looked up from germline, CDR1 is MNHEY and CDR2 is SVGAGI. CDR3 length: 13 residues. Trimming left V 4 bases short and J 5 bases short, with 11 bases between. Healthy bone marrow donors made up the donor group.

Input material: PBMCs. This receptor was identified in a man aged 60 to 75 in good health and CMV-seronegative. This chain uses TRBV6-5 with TRBJ1-1; TRBD1 might be the D (6 bases). CDR3 in amino acids: CASSSQGRTEAFF. The DNA for the CDR3 is TGTGCCAGCAGTTCTCAGGGGCGTACTGAAGCTTTCTTT.